This record looks at one T cell receptor beta chain sequence and its context. This entry belongs to a study of control samples from healthy donors and cancer patients. Some clones are missing from TCRdb's copy, which holds only in-frame ones; the method was immunoSEQ multiplex PCR. Of about 44,000 clones in the sample, approximately 89% were seen once. This CDR3 is built from 14 residues. The chain uses TRBV21-1 and TRBJ2-7. TRBV21-1 is a pseudogene. The source material was PBMCs. This sequence originates from an older woman with lung cancer. The CDR3 loop reads CASSKSGRESEQYF. The CDR3 DNA reads as TGTGCCAGCAGCAAATCAGGCAGGGAGAGCGAGCAGTACTTC.